Each of the 21 T cell receptor beta chains below was sequenced from the same sample in a study of post-analysis software for immune sequencing data. No antigen has been identified for these receptors. Libraries were made from TCR beta cDNA, and they carried unique molecular identifiers. TCRdb called the PCR reads again in MiXCR, with one record for every CDR3 protein. This table has 400,000 to 500,000 distinct CDR3 sequences, 30% to 40% appearing once. Study-level results: Roughly five TRBV segments were more frequent in patients than controls; TRBV5-6, TRBV5-1 and TRBV20-1 belonged to this group.

Sequences were obtained from blood. The receptors here all came from a girl aged 2 to 9 with multiple sclerosis.

The J gene is TRBJ2-5, the V gene TRBV4-3; unclear D gene. The CDR3 is 18 amino acids. Trimming cost V 0 bases and J 5 bases, with 22 bases left between them. CDR1 is LGHNA, CDR2 YSLEER, per germline. CDR3 sequence (DNA): TGCGCCAGCAGCCAAGATTGGAGAGGCAGCTCTTGGTGGGAGACCCAGTACTTC. This gives the protein CASSQDWRGSSWWETQYF.

V is TRBV11-2 and J is TRBJ2-3; D possibly corresponds to TRBD1 (6 bases). Germline V gene lookup returns CDR1 SGHAT and CDR2 FQNNGV. V lost 4 bases to trimming and J lost 2 bases, with 16 bases between them. This CDR3 has 16 amino acids. The chain's CDR3 is CASSSYTGHHTDTQYF. The CDR3 DNA is TGTGCCAGCAGCTCGTACACGGGACACCACACAGATACGCAGTATTTT.

Here the CDR3 DNA reads TGTGCCAGCAGCCCGCACCGGAGCGGGAGGAACTACGAGCAGTACTTC. Its protein product is CASSPHRSGRNYEQYF. The rearrangement links TRBV7-2 to TRBJ2-7; 9 positions agree with TRBD2. The CDR3 is 16 residues long. CDR1 is SGHTA, CDR2 FQGNSA, per germline. The ends lost 5 bases at V and 3 bases at J; junction bases unmatched: 11.

Worth noting for this clonotype: At one end, the junction sequence differs from germline, possibly due to a read error. The chain carries TRBV20-1 and TRBJ1-4; perhaps TRBD1 as D (6 bases). This CDR3 spans 14 amino acids. CDR1 DFQATT and CDR2 SNEGSKA come from the germline V gene (reference sequence). The CDR3 DNA reads TGCAGTGCTGCACAGGGATCGGCTAATGAAAAACGGTTTTTT. It codes for CSAAQGSANEKRFF.

The chain joins TRBV12-3 or TRBV12-4 to TRBJ1-5, with TRBD1 as a possible D gene (5 bases). Between the trimmed V and J ends, which lost 1 base and 9 bases, there was a span of 16 bases. The CDR3 totals 15 residues. The CDR3 sequence: CASSLESGWGRPQHF. For the CDR3, the DNA is TGTGCCAGCAGTTTAGAGTCAGGGTGGGGAAGGCCCCAGCATTTT.

V usage is TRBV9 and J usage is TRBJ2-3; tentatively, D is TRBD1 or TRBD2 (5 bases each). CDR3 size: 21 residues. V lost 0 bases and J lost 1, with 27 bases in between. CDR1 and CDR2 from the germline V gene are SGDLS and YYNGEE. CDR3 sequence (DNA): TGTGCCAGCAGCGTAGTCCCCGGGGCAGTTATTTTGGGGTTCGGCACAGATACGCAGTATTTT. Translated, it gives CASSVVPGAVILGFGTDTQYF.

The rearrangement joins TRBV28 to TRBJ2-7, with D possibly TRBD1 on 5 matching bases. The germline V gene has CDR1 MDHEN and CDR2 SYDVKM. The CDR3 covers 13 residues. V lost 6 bases, J lost 3 bases, and 12 bases lay in between. CDR3 nucleotide sequence: TGTGCCAGCAGAAGCCTTGACAGCTACGAGCAGTACTTC. It yields the protein CASRSLDSYEQYF.

The J gene is TRBJ1-1, the V gene TRBV27; 9 bases fit TRBD1. V trimming: 1 base; J trimming: 6 bases; junction bases outside the gene matches: 6. Germline V gene sequence: CDR1 MNHEY, CDR2 SMNVEV (reference sequence). The CDR3 runs to 15 residues. CDR3: CASSLWNRGLSEAFF. The CDR3 coding sequence is TGTGCCAGCAGTTTATGGAACAGGGGGCTGTCTGAAGCTTTCTTT.

This clonotype was seen a handful of times. The rearrangement joins TRBV12-3 or TRBV12-4 to TRBJ2-5; D might be TRBD2 (6 bases). V was shortened by 8 bases and J by 4 bases, with 14 bases between the two germline ends. This CDR3 has 13 residues. CDR3 DNA: TGTGCCAGCCATCGGGGGTTGGGAGAGACCCAGTACTTC. It translates to CASHRGLGETQYF.

The rearrangement links TRBV7-8 to TRBJ1-3, with D unclear. Trimming shortened V by 5 bases and J by 3 bases, and 11 bases separated the two germline ends. The CDR3 spans 14 residues. Germline CDR1 SGHVS, CDR2 FQNEAQ. The DNA for the CDR3 is TGTGCCAGCAGCCCTAAGAGGGTTGGAAACACCATATATTTT. It encodes CASSPKRVGNTIYF.

A few counts support this clonotype. The chain carries TRBV4-1 and TRBJ1-2; TRBD1 matches 8 bases. This CDR3 has 17 residues. The ends lost 5 bases at V and 0 bases at J; junction bases unmatched: 11. The germline CDR1 and CDR2 sequences are MGHRA and YSYEKL. The CDR3 DNA follows: TGCGCCAGCAGCTTAGACCGGACAGGGCTAGCTAACTATGGCTACACCTTC. Translating it yields CASSLDRTGLANYGYTF.

V usage is TRBV29-1 and J usage is TRBJ2-7; D is possibly TRBD1 (5 bases). Germline CDR1 SQVTM, CDR2 ANQGSEA. Between the trimmed V and J ends, which lost 7 bases and 3 bases, there was a span of 13 bases. The CDR3 sequence is 12 residues long. Here the CDR3 reads CSAQGGNYEQYF. CDR3 nucleotides: TGCAGCGCGCAGGGTGGGAACTACGAGCAGTACTTC.

The chain recombines TRBV6-6 with TRBJ1-1, with 7 bases that match TRBD1. The junction had 10 bases not matched to a gene; V was cut back by 2 bases and J by 7 bases. In germline, CDR1 is MNHNY, CDR2 SVGAGI (reference sequence). The CDR3 contains 15 residues. CDR3 protein: CASSYTTGWSGEAFF. The CDR3, as DNA: TGTGCCAGCAGTTACACGACAGGGTGGAGCGGTGAAGCTTTCTTT.

This chain links TRBV5-1 with TRBJ2-1; the D gene is possibly TRBD2 (5 bases). Germline loops: CDR1 SGHRS, CDR2 YFSETQ. The CDR3 is 15 amino acids. Trimming removed 3 bases from V and 5 bases from J, with 15 bases in between. The CDR3 DNA follows: TGCGCCAGCAGCTCCTTCCCCGGGAACAACAATGAGCAGTTCTTC. The encoded protein is CASSSFPGNNNEQFF.

The chain has TRBV7-2 and TRBJ2-1; 7 bases match TRBD1. Looked up from germline, CDR1 is SGHTA and CDR2 is FQGNSA. The V and J ends lost 6 bases and 1 base, in that order; junction bases with no gene match: 6. CDR3 length: 15 residues. The CDR3 is CASSRVRGSYNEQFF. The CDR3 bases are TGTGCCAGCAGTCGCGTCAGGGGGTCCTACAATGAGCAGTTCTTC. Together with reference TRBV7-2 and TRBJ2-1, the CDR3 gives the full variable domain: GAGVSQSPSNKVTEKGKDVELRCDPISGHTALYWYRQSLGQGLEFLIYFQGNSAPDKSGLPSDRFSAERTGGSVSTLTIQRTQQEDSAVYLCASSRVRGSYNEQFFGPGTRLTVL.

This clonotype was counted between two and nine times. The genes are TRBV28 and TRBJ2-1; 7 nucleotides align to TRBD2. Germline trimming cut 4 bases from V and 7 bases from J; bases unmatched to any gene: 10. The germline gives CDR1 MDHEN, CDR2 SYDVKM. The CDR3 consists of 15 residues. CDR3 amino acids: CASSSLREPYNEQFF. The CDR3 DNA is TGTGCCAGCAGTTCCTTGCGGGAGCCGTATAATGAGCAGTTCTTC.

V is TRBV5-1 and J is TRBJ1-1, with 8 bases matching TRBD1. The trim removed 4 bases at V and 1 base at J, leaving 12 bases unmatched. The length of the CDR3 is 17 residues. Germline V gene lookup returns CDR1 SGHRS and CDR2 YFSETQ. As DNA, the CDR3 is TGCGCCAGCAGCCTATCGTTACGGGACAGGCCGAACACTGAAGCTTTCTTT. As protein: CASSLSLRDRPNTEAFF.

This clonotype showed up just a few times. The chain is built from TRBV29-1 and TRBJ1-1; D call uncertain. Germline CDR1 and CDR2: SQVTM and ANQGSEA. The CDR3 has 12 residues. Deletions cut 4 bases from V and 2 bases from J, with 8 bases between. This CDR3 reads CSVGSTNTEAFF. CDR3 nucleotides: TGCAGCGTTGGGAGCACTAACACTGAAGCTTTCTTT.

The V gene is TRBV3-1, the J gene TRBJ2-1, with D possibly matching TRBD2 (5 bases). Per the germline V gene, CDR1 is LGHDT and CDR2 is YNNKEL (reference sequence). This CDR3 is 15 amino acids long. Trimming shortened V by 4 bases and J by 9 bases, and 19 bases separated the two germline ends. CDR3 in amino acids: CASSREDVVGSEQFF. DNA for the CDR3: TGTGCCAGCAGCCGGGAAGACGTTGTTGGGAGTGAGCAGTTCTTC.

This clonotype occurred a few times. CDR3 bases: TGTGCCAGTAGTACCCGGACGCCGAACTATGGCTACACCTTC. Its protein product is CASSTRTPNYGYTF. The chain recombines TRBV19 with TRBJ1-2; D unclear. This CDR3 has 14 residues. V gave up 4 bases and J gave up 2 bases, with 11 bases separating them. The germline V gene encodes CDR1 LNHDA and CDR2 SQIVND (reference sequence).

J is TRBJ2-3 and V is TRBV7-6; D possibly corresponds to TRBD2 (5 bases). Germline values: CDR1 SGHVS, CDR2 FNYEAQ. The CDR3 covers 14 residues. Trimming left V 3 bases short and J 2 bases short, with 9 bases between. DNA of the CDR3: TGTGCCAGCAGCTTGGGAGCGGCCACAGATACGCAGTATTTT. This codes for CASSLGAATDTQYF.